Shown below are 21 T cell receptor beta chains from a single sample sequenced in a study of shared clonotypes between healthy human individuals. Cells designated naive CD8 were CD45RO-negative and were positively selected for CCR7, with terminally differentiated effector memory CD45RA+ cells excluded. Using immunoSEQ multiplex PCR, the repertoire was profiled, and TCRdb retains in-frame clones only, with some absent. Of a few million clones in the sample, about 93% are singletons; the top ten hold around 1.8%. The sequencing input was naive CD8+ T cells from PBMCs. Receptor source: a man between 18 and 35 years old in good health. Some clones in this sample may be carry-over from other donors' samples.

The sample holds a few counts of this clone. The chain joins TRBV6-1 to TRBJ1-5; tentative D call: TRBD1 (5 bases). Per germline, CDR1 MNHNS and CDR2 SASEGT. Trimming pared 2 bases from V and 7 bases from J, leaving 12 bases between. The length of the CDR3 is 14 residues. The DNA of the CDR3 is TGTGCCAGCAGTGAAACAGGAGGGACCCAGCCCCAGCATTTT. This codes for CASSETGGTQPQHF.

The chain links TRBV5-4 to TRBJ2-7; a possible D gene is TRBD2 (5 bases). This CDR3 contains 14 residues. V shed 4 bases and J shed 2 bases, with 13 bases lying between them. In germline, CDR1 is SGHNT, CDR2 YYREEE (reference sequence). CDR3 nucleotide sequence: TGTGCCAGCAGCCGGGAAGGGCAGACCTACGAGCAGTACTTC. Its protein is CASSREGQTYEQYF.

This clone has just a few counts. This specimen includes other DNA sequences encoding the same CDR3. The chain uses TRBV7-9 and TRBJ1-1, with a weak D call TRBD1 (5 bases). The CDR3 consists of 13 residues. V lost 1 base and J 5 bases, leaving 8 bases between the germline ends. Germline CDR1 and CDR2: SEHNR and FQNEAQ (reference sequence). CDR3 amino acids: CASSLGSGTEAFF. The CDR3 DNA follows: TGTGCCAGCAGCTTAGGGTCAGGGACTGAAGCTTTCTTT.

The chain is built from TRBV13 and TRBJ2-1, with D perhaps TRBD2 (7 bases). This CDR3 has 15 residues. Germline V lookup: CDR1 PRHDT, CDR2 FYEKMQ (reference sequence). Between the trimmed V and J ends, which lost 6 bases and 7 bases, there was a span of 19 bases. The CDR3, as DNA: TGTGCCAGCAGTCTCCGAGGGGGGGCTGTAAATGAGCAGTTCTTC. Translation gives CASSLRGGAVNEQFF. The full variable domain, with the rest looked up from reference TRBV13 and TRBJ2-1, is AAGVIQSPRHLIKEKRETATLKCYPIPRHDTVYWYQQGPGQDPQFLISFYEKMQSDKGSIPDRFSAQQFSDYHSELNMSSLELGDSALYFCASSLRGGAVNEQFFGPGTRLTVL.

This clone was observed a single time. The chain carries TRBV4-1 and TRBJ1-3; D unresolved. This CDR3 spans 19 amino acids. CDR1 MGHRA and CDR2 YSYEKL come from the germline V gene. The V and J ends lost 0 bases and 0 bases respectively, with 18 bases between them. The chain's CDR3 is CASSQDSMVVLFSGNTIYF. The CDR3 bases are TGCGCCAGCAGCCAAGATTCAATGGTGGTGCTCTTCTCTGGAAACACCATATATTTT.

This chain's CDR3 is CATSSGRTAQQETQYF. For the CDR3, the DNA is TGTGCCACCAGCAGCGGACGGACAGCCCAACAAGAGACCCAGTACTTC. The V and J genes are TRBV15 and TRBJ2-5; a weak D match, TRBD1 (6 bases). The CDR3 loop spans 16 amino acids. Germline loops: CDR1 LNHNV, CDR2 YYDKDF (reference sequence). The V gene lost 3 bases and the J gene lost 2 bases, with 16 bases spanning the gap.

The chain links TRBV28 to TRBJ2-1; possibly TRBD2 for D (6 bases). Trimming stripped 6 bases from V and 1 base from J, with 13 bases between. Germline values: CDR1 MDHEN, CDR2 SYDVKM. This CDR3 region has 15 residues. The CDR3 spells CASRRDFRSYNEQFF. The CDR3 region has the DNA TGTGCCAGCAGACGGGACTTCCGATCCTACAATGAGCAGTTCTTC.

The rearrangement links TRBV28 to TRBJ2-1; D not resolved. From germline, CDR1 is MDHEN and CDR2 SYDVKM. Trimming left V 1 base short and J 0 bases short, with 16 bases between. This CDR3 region has 18 residues. This CDR3 is CASSLYSIDTYSYNEQFF. CDR3 DNA: TGTGCCAGCAGTTTATATTCGATCGACACTTACTCCTACAATGAGCAGTTCTTC.

This sequence joins TRBV4-1 and TRBJ2-7; D is uncertain. This CDR3 is 16 amino acids long. Trimming left V 0 bases short and J 0 bases short, with 12 bases between. CDR1 MGHRA and CDR2 YSYEKL come from the germline V gene. The CDR3 reads CASSQDFPSSSYEQYF. The CDR3 DNA is TGCGCCAGCAGCCAAGATTTTCCCAGTAGCTCCTACGAGCAGTACTTC.

The J gene is TRBJ2-7, the V gene TRBV28; 8 bases map to TRBD1. The CDR3 contains 19 residues. V lost 7 bases, J lost 0 bases, and 20 bases stayed unmatched. Germline lookup yields CDR1 MDHEN and CDR2 SYDVKM. The CDR3 protein is CASTFLPENRGSSSYEQYF. The CDR3 DNA sequence: TGTGCCAGCACCTTTCTCCCGGAGAACAGGGGGTCCTCCTCCTACGAGCAGTACTTC.

J is TRBJ2-1 and V is TRBV25-1; 9 nucleotides align to TRBD1. Germline loops: CDR1 MGHDK, CDR2 SYGVNS. The CDR3 has 15 amino acids. J lost 4 bases, V lost 4 bases, and 5 bases had no gene match. This chain's CDR3 is CASSAGQGWYNEQFF. The CDR3 coding sequence is TGTGCCAGCAGTGCCGGACAGGGGTGGTACAATGAGCAGTTCTTC.

This rearrangement joins TRBV6-1 to TRBJ2-7, with D unresolved. Germline loops: CDR1 MNHNS, CDR2 SASEGT. V lost 3 bases to trimming and J lost 7 bases, with 16 bases between them. The CDR3 has 14 residues. CDR3 in amino acids: CASSDRTIYAEQYF. In DNA form, the CDR3 reads TGTGCCAGCAGTGATCGCACGATCTACGCGGAGCAGTACTTC.

The chain employs TRBV7-9 and TRBJ1-5; a possible D gene is TRBD1 (5 bases). The CDR3 contains 14 residues. Between the trimmed V and J ends, which lost 1 base and 6 bases, there was a span of 10 bases. Per germline, CDR1 SEHNR and CDR2 FQNEAQ (reference sequence). The CDR3 sequence: CASSLGGRVQPQHF. The CDR3 region has the DNA TGTGCCAGCAGCTTAGGGGGCAGGGTTCAGCCCCAGCATTTT.

CDR3 nucleotides: TGTGCCAGCCTCGGGGGACTAGCGGGAGGTGTACGGAACACCGGGGAGCTGTTTTTT. Protein product: CASLGGLAGGVRNTGELFF. This chain joins TRBV7-9 and TRBJ2-2; TRBD2 matches at 15 bases. This CDR3 has 19 amino acids. CDR1 SEHNR and CDR2 FQNEAQ come from the germline V gene (reference sequence). V gave up 8 bases and J gave up 1 base; unmatched junction bases: 11.

The rearrangement links TRBV7-9 to TRBJ2-1; D possibly corresponds to TRBD2 (5 bases). Per the germline V gene, CDR1 is SEHNR and CDR2 is FQNEAQ (reference sequence). V was trimmed by 0 bases and J by 4 bases, leaving 7 bases between them. CDR3 length: 14 residues. The CDR3 DNA is TGTGCCAGCAGCTTAGCCGGGAAGTACAATGAGCAGTTCTTC. Translating gives CASSLAGKYNEQFF. Supplemented by reference TRBV7-9 and TRBJ2-1, the full variable domain reads DTGVSQNPRHKITKRGQNVTFRCDPISEHNRLYWYRQTLGQGPEFLTYFQNEAQLEKSRLLSDRFSAERPKGSFSTLEIQRTEQGDSAMYLCASSLAGKYNEQFFGPGTRLTVL.

This clone showed up just a few times. The chain uses TRBV10-3 and TRBJ1-1; D possibly corresponds to TRBD1 (6 bases). CDR3 length: 14 residues. The V and J ends lost 7 bases and 0 bases respectively, with 12 bases between them. Germline assignment: CDR1 ENHRY and CDR2 SYGVKD. The CDR3 nucleotides read TGTGCCATCACCTCGGGACACCTGAACACTGAAGCTTTCTTT. Its translation: CAITSGHLNTEAFF.

The V gene is TRBV5-1, the J gene TRBJ2-7, with 13 bases lining up with TRBD2. V lost 5 bases, J lost 2 bases, and 10 bases stayed unmatched. The CDR3 contains 17 residues. Germline V lookup: CDR1 SGHRS, CDR2 YFSETQ. The CDR3 region is CASSSFPGTSGTYEQYF. For the CDR3, the DNA is TGCGCCAGCAGTTCCTTCCCTGGGACTAGCGGGACCTACGAGCAGTACTTC.

The table lists this clone with a count of one. The chain employs TRBV6-1 and TRBJ1-1; unclear D gene. Trimming cost V 8 bases and J 4 bases, with 11 bases left between them. Germline lookup yields CDR1 MNHNS and CDR2 SASEGT. There are 12 residues in the CDR3. CDR3 sequence reads: CASGNKGTEAFF. CDR3 nucleotide sequence: TGTGCCAGCGGAAACAAGGGCACTGAAGCTTTCTTT.

This clone was found once. The gene calls are TRBV28 and TRBJ2-7; D perhaps matches TRBD1 (6 bases). The V end was cut by 3 bases, the J end by 0 bases, with 9 bases between. This CDR3 is built from 14 residues. Germline V gene lookup returns CDR1 MDHEN and CDR2 SYDVKM. Here the CDR3 reads CASSFGQISYEQYF. CDR3 nucleotide sequence: TGTGCCAGCAGTTTTGGACAGATCTCCTACGAGCAGTACTTC.

The chain has TRBV9 and TRBJ2-5, with a weak D call TRBD2 (5 bases). This CDR3 has 15 residues. V was trimmed by 3 bases and J by 3 bases, leaving 15 bases between them. Germline-derived CDR1 and CDR2 are SGDLS and YYNGEE. Here the CDR3 reads CASSAYSRAEETQYF. Written as DNA, the CDR3 is TGTGCCAGCAGCGCCTACTCGAGGGCCGAAGAGACCCAGTACTTC. The complete variable domain, with remaining parts taken from reference TRBV9 and TRBJ2-5, reads DSGVTQTPKHLITATGQRVTLRCSPRSGDLSVYWYQQSLDQGLQFLIQYYNGEERAKGNILERFSAQQFPDLHSELNLSSLELGDSALYFCASSAYSRAEETQYFGPGTRLLVL.

In DNA form, the CDR3 reads TGCGCCAGCAGCCCGGACAGGGACAACACTGAAGCTTTCTTT. It translates to CASSPDRDNTEAFF. J is TRBJ1-1 and V is TRBV5-1, with 8 bases fitting TRBD1. This CDR3 comprises 14 residues. The germline V gene encodes CDR1 SGHRS and CDR2 YFSETQ. V lost 4 bases to trimming and J lost 2 bases; unmatched junction nucleotides: 4. Combining the CDR3 with reference TRBV5-1 and TRBJ1-1 gives the whole variable domain KAGVTQTPRYLIKTRGQQVTLSCSPISGHRSVSWYQQTPGQGLQFLFEYFSETQRNKGNFPGRFSGRQFSNSRSEMNVSTLELGDSALYLCASSPDRDNTEAFFGQGTRLTVV.